Here is one T cell receptor beta chain with its context. Method: immunoSEQ multiplex PCR; TCRdb's copy keeps in-frame clones and lacks some. Of roughly 92,000 clones listed, approximately 90% were seen once; the top ten hold around 1.3%. The source of the sample is a study of control samples from healthy donors and cancer patients. J gave up 5 bases and V 2 bases, and 13 bases lay outside the gene matches. CDR3 length: 18 amino acids. Germline V lookup: CDR1 KGHDR, CDR2 SFDVKD. Sequenced input: blood. This clonotype originated in a woman in her forties or fifties in good health. The J gene is TRBJ2-2, the V gene TRBV24-1, with 7 bases matching TRBD1. The CDR3 loop is CATSDSRLQGRRTGELFF. In DNA form, the CDR3 reads TGTGCCACCAGTGATTCCCGCTTACAGGGGCGACGGACCGGGGAGCTGTTTTTT.